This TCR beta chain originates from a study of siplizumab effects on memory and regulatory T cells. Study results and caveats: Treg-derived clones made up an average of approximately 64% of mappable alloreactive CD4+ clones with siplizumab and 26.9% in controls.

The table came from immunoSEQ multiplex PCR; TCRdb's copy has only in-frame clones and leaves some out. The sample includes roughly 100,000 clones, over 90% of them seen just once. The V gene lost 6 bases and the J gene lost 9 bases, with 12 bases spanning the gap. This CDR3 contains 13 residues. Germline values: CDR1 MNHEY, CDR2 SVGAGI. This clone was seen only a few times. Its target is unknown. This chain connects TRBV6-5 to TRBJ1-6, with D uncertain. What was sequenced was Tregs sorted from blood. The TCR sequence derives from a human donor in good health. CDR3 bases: TGTGCCAGCAGCCAAGGAGGGTTTTCACCCCTCCACTTT. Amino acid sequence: CASSQGGFSPLHF.